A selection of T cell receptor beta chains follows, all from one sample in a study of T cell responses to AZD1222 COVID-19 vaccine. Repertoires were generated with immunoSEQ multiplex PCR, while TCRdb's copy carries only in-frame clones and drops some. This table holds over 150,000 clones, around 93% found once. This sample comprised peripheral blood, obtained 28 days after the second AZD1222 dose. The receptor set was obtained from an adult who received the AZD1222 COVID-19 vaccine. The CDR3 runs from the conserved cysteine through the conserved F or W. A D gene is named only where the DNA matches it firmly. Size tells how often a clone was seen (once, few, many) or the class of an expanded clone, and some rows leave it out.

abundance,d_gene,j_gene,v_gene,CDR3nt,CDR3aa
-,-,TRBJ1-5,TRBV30,TGTGCTTGGGGGAGGGATCAGCCCCAGCATTTT,CAWGRDQPQHF
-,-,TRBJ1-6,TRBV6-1,TGTGCCAGCAGTGAGGGGGGGGCCCGTAATTCACCCCTCCACTTT,CASSEGGARNSPLHF
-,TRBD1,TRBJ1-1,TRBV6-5,TGTGCCAGCAGTTACCAGGGACAGCTTGAAGCTTTCTTT,CASSYQGQLEAFF
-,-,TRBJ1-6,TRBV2,TGTGCCAGCTCGGCGCATTCACCCCTCCACTTT,CASSAHSPLHF
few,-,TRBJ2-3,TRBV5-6,TGTGCCAGCAGCTTGGCCCGGACATTCACAGATACGCAGTATTTT,CASSLARTFTDTQYF
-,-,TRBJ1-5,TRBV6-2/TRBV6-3,TGTGCCAGCAGCGTCGGGGGAATCAATCAGCCCCAGCATTTT,CASSVGGINQPQHF
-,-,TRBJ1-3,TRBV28,TGTGCCAGCAGCAGTGGCACTGGAAACACCATATATTTT,CASSSGTGNTIYF
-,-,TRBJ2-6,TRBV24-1,TGTGCCACCAGTGATTTGGGGCAGCCTTTAGGATCTGGGGCCAACGTCCTGACTTTC,CATSDLGQPLGSGANVLTF
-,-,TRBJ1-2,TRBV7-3,TGTGCCAGCAGCCTTGGAACCCACAGGGATGGCTACACCTTC,CASSLGTHRDGYTF
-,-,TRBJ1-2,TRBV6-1,TGTGCCAGCAGTGAGAGCAGGGGCCCCTATGGCTACACCTTC,CASSESRGPYGYTF
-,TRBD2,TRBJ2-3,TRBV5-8,TGTGCCAGCAGCTTAACCGGGACTAGGGGGAGGGATACGCAGTATTTT,CASSLTGTRGRDTQYF
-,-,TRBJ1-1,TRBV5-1,TGCGCCAGCAGCTTGGCGGGGGCTGAATCTCGCGCTGAAGCTTTCTTT,CASSLAGAESRAEAFF
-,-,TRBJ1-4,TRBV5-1,TGCGCCAGCAGCCCGGGTGGGAAACTGTTTTTT,CASSPGGKLFF
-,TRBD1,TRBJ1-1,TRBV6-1,TGTGCCAGCAGTGAAGACAGGGGGGCCACTGAAGCTTTCTTT,CASSEDRGATEAFF
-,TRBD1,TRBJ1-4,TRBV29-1,TGCAGCGTTGCAAGGACAGGGCCCATCTGGGAACTGTTTTTT,CSVARTGPIWELFF
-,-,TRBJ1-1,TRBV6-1,TGTGCCAGCAGTGAATGGGCTGAGAACACTGAAGCTTTCTTT,CASSEWAENTEAFF
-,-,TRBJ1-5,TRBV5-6,TGTGCCAGCAGCTTGAGGGGGGCAGGCAATCAGCCCCAGCATTTT,CASSLRGAGNQPQHF
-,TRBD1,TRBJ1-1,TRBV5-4,TGTGCCAGCAGCTATGACAGGGGTGAAGCTTTCTTT,CASSYDRGEAFF
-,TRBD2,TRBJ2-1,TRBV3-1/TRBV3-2,TGTGCCAGCAGTGACCCTAGCGGGGGCTACAATGAGCAGTTCTTC,CASSDPSGGYNEQFF
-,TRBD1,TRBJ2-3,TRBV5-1,TGCGCCAGCAGCTCGCCGGGACAGGGTGGGGATACGCAGTATTTT,CASSSPGQGGDTQYF
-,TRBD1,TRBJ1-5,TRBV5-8,TGTGCCAGCAGTCAAGGACAGGGGAGGCAGCCCCAGCATTTT,CASSQGQGRQPQHF
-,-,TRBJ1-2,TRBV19,TGTGCCAGCCGAAGCGACAGGTGGAATGGCTACACCTTC,CASRSDRWNGYTF
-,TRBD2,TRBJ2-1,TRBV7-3,TGTGCCAGCAGCTTTACGGGGGGGACCTACAATGAGCAGTTCTTC,CASSFTGGTYNEQFF
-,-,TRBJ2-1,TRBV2,TGTGCCAGCAGTCCAAGCTATGAGCAGTTCTTC,CASSPSYEQFF
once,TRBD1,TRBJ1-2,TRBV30,TGTGCCTGGCAGGGGGCGCCAGAAGGCTACACCTTC,CAWQGAPEGYTF
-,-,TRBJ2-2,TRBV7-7,TGTGCCAGCAGCTTAGGGGACGACAACACCGGGGAGCTGTTTTTT,CASSLGDDNTGELFF
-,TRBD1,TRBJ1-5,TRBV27,TGTGCCAGCACTCCCTTGGGGACAGGGGGGCTCTTGCAGCCCCAGCATTTT,CASTPLGTGGLLQPQHF
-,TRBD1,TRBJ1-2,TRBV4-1,TGCGCCAGCAGCCAAGAAATTGGGACAGGTAGTGGCGGCTACACCTTC,CASSQEIGTGSGGYTF
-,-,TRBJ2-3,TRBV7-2,TGTGCCAGCAGCCAGAACCCGTCCACAGATACGCAGTATTTT,CASSQNPSTDTQYF
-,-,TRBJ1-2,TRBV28,TGTGCCAGCAGTTTCGAATCGGGCTACACCTTC,CASSFESGYTF
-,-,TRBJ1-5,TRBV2,TGTGCCAGCGTGGGGGGGCTCAGTAGCAATCAGCCCCAGCATTTT,CASVGGLSSNQPQHF
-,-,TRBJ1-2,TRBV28,TGTGCCAGCAGTATAACACTGGGACCGAACTTGGGCTACACCTTC,CASSITLGPNLGYTF
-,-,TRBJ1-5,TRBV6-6,TGTGCCAGCAGTCTGGGACACCGTAATCAGCCCCAGCATTTT,CASSLGHRNQPQHF
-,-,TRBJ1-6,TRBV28,TGTGCCACCAAGTCCAGCTTCGGATCCTATAATTCACCCCTCCACTTT,CATKSSFGSYNSPLHF
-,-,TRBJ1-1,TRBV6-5,TGTGCCAGCAGTTACCCCGGACTGAGGAACACTGAAGCTTTCTTT,CASSYPGLRNTEAFF
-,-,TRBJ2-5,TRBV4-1,TGCGCCAGCAGCCTAGGGGCGCTCGAGACCCAGTACTTC,CASSLGALETQYF
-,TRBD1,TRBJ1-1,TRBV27,TGTGCCAGCAGTTTGGACAGGGGAGGGACTGAAGCTTTCTTT,CASSLDRGGTEAFF
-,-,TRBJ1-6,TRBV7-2,TGTGCCAGCAGCTTAATGGCGGCGGCTAATAATTCACCCCTCCACTTT,CASSLMAAANNSPLHF
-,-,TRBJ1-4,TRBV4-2,TGTGCCAGCAGGCCTTTGAAAACAGGCACAACTAATGAAAAACTGTTTTTT,CASRPLKTGTTNEKLFF
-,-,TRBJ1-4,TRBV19,TGTGCCAGTAGTATCGGAGTGACTAATGAAAAACTGTTTTTT,CASSIGVTNEKLFF
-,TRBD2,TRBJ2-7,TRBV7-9,TGTGCCAGCAGCTCCCTTAGCGGGGGATTCTACGAGCAGTACTTC,CASSSLSGGFYEQYF
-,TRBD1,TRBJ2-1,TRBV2,TGTGCCAGCAGTGGGGGATGGGACAGGGACTACAATGAGCAGTTCTTC,CASSGGWDRDYNEQFF
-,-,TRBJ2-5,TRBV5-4,TGTGCCAGCAGCCAGCGGAAAGGAGAGACCCAGTACTTC,CASSQRKGETQYF
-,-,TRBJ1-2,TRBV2,TGTGCCAGCAGTGAAGCTTGGGGGCTCAGTAACTATGGCTACACCTTC,CASSEAWGLSNYGYTF
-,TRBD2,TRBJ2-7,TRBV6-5,TGTGCCAGCAGCCGGGGGACTATCTACGAGCAGTACTTC,CASSRGTIYEQYF
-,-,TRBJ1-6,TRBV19,TGTGCCAGTAGTATTGGCAGGGCAAATAATTCACCCCTCCACTTT,CASSIGRANNSPLHF
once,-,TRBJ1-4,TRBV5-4,TGTGCCAGCAGCTCGGCCGGAGGGCTGTCTGAAAAACTGTTTTTT,CASSSAGGLSEKLFF